This is a list of T cell receptor beta chains from one sample in a study of cytomegalovirus exposure and HLA in healthy donors. This table comes from immunoSEQ multiplex PCR, and its TCRdb copy is limited to in-frame clones, with some not included. The sample lists some 120,000 clones, 75% to 90% seen once, with 1.5% to 2% in the top ten. The sample comprised PBMCs. The receptor source for this set is a man aged 35-49 years in good health and CMV-seronegative. Each CDR3 is given with its conserved first and last residue. The order of the fields is V gene, J gene, CDR3 protein.

TRBV5-1	TRBJ1-1	CASRRDRDEAFF
TRBV30	TRBJ1-3	CAWSGLGGNTIYF
TRBV5-6	TRBJ2-7	CASSLGGAGQGNPYEQYF
TRBV27	TRBJ2-2	CASSLVRGDTGELFF
TRBV2	TRBJ2-7	CASLRDSSYEQYF
TRBV5-1	TRBJ2-2	CASSFSGGELFF
TRBV20-1	TRBJ2-7	CSASYSYEQYF
TRBV2	TRBJ1-5	CASTDRAQPQHF
TRBV5-1	TRBJ1-2	CASSLVSDRGLGYTF
TRBV6-1	TRBJ1-2	CASSDVTGTVGYGYTF
TRBV25-1	TRBJ2-7	CASSEGLLATYEQYF
TRBV7-6	TRBJ2-1	CASSPPLSGGVVGNEQFF
TRBV2	TRBJ1-3	CASSIDTSGNTIYF
TRBV2	TRBJ1-2	CASSENPTVSYGYTF
TRBV2	TRBJ2-1	CASRDSTYNEQFF
TRBV6-6	TRBJ1-4	CASRPQVPEKLFF
TRBV30	TRBJ2-1	CAWRRGIAGGRNEQFF
TRBV10-3	TRBJ2-1	CAISRDSEVNEQFF
TRBV30	TRBJ2-5	CAWGGTGRGQETQYF
TRBV30	TRBJ2-7	CACSGLARYEQYF
TRBV4-3	TRBJ2-1	CASSQDLAGAYNEQFF
TRBV19	TRBJ2-7	CASRDSGTSGNEQYF
TRBV18	TRBJ2-1	CASSPPSGGRDEQFF
TRBV10-3	TRBJ2-7	CAIRIRQDYEQYF
TRBV5-1	TRBJ1-1	CASSTGTGGTEAFF
TRBV6-5	TRBJ2-7	CASSYSMSGGYEQYF
TRBV19	TRBJ1-5	CASSSHGSNQPQHF
TRBV30	TRBJ2-5	CAWSVDGSRQETQYF
TRBV7-9	TRBJ2-6	CASSLGGTGANVLTF
TRBV2	TRBJ1-2	CAREPTGYGYTF
TRBV4-3	TRBJ2-1	CASSQEKTGTGVNNEQFF
TRBV10-3	TRBJ1-2	CAISGVGGGGYTF
TRBV5-4	TRBJ2-5	CASSLGPLSGKETQYF
TRBV5-4	TRBJ2-5	CASSLQGATETQYF
TRBV27	TRBJ1-1	CASSPGTGAVNTEAFF
TRBV7-9	TRBJ2-7	CASSSDRVQYF
TRBV9	TRBJ1-1	CASSAIDRGHTEAFF
TRBV27	TRBJ2-7	CASSFGTGFEQYF
TRBV19	TRBJ2-2	CASRQGQGRVTGELFF
TRBV13	TRBJ1-2	CASSLGQGTGYGYTF
TRBV28	TRBJ1-1	CASSRGGRAFF
TRBV6-1	TRBJ1-1	CASIKDRGLEAFF
TRBV7-2	TRBJ1-5	CASSPAQGGQPQHF
TRBV7-9	TRBJ1-5	CASSLSNQPQHF
TRBV4-2	TRBJ2-6	CASSRGDAGNVVLTF
TRBV30	TRBJ2-1	CAWSRGTAYNEQFF
TRBV6-6	TRBJ2-7	CASSYSSHLYEQYF
TRBV10-3	TRBJ2-1	CAITPGLAGNNEQFF
TRBV7-2	TRBJ1-1	CASSLSFTMNTEAFF